The 16 T cell receptor beta chains below come from one sample, sequenced in a study of CXCR3-negative and CXCR3-positive naive CD8 T cells. Through 5' RACE with UMI labels, the TRB cDNA libraries were prepared. For each CDR3 protein, TCRdb gives one entry from its re-call of the 5' RACE reads, without DNA. The repertoire table contains about 62,000 distinct CDR3 sequences. The specimen sequenced was naive CXCR3- CD8+ T cells from blood. The subset denotes: CD45RO-CCR7+CD27+CD95- naive CD8+ T cells lacking CXCR3 (TNR3-). These receptors all stem from a human donor in good health. Some clones in this sample may be carry-over from other donors' samples.

The rearrangement links TRBV7-6 to TRBJ2-5; TCRdb reports TRBD2, a call that lacks DNA to check it against. This CDR3 has 15 amino acids. The V gene's germline CDR1 is SGHVS and CDR2 FNYEAQ. The chain's CDR3 is CASSFKRTGLETQYF. Drawing the rest from reference TRBV7-6 and TRBJ2-5, the complete variable domain is GAGVSQSPRYKVTKRGQDVALRCDPISGHVSLYWYRQALGQGPEFLTYFNYEAQQDKSGLPNDRFSAERPEGSISTLTIQRTEQRDSAMYRCASSFKRTGLETQYFGPGTRLLVL.

The chain uses TRBV6-5 and TRBJ1-1. Germline-derived CDR1 and CDR2 are MNHEY and SVGAGI. CDR3 length: 18 amino acids. CDR3 in amino acids: CASSYSLVGAIRNTEAFF.

The chain carries TRBV29-1 and TRBJ2-7; TCRdb outputs TRBD1, but without DNA this stays unchecked. This CDR3 comprises 14 residues. Germline CDR1 SQVTM, CDR2 ANQGSEA. The CDR3 here is CSVASQGHSYEQYF.

This chain uses TRBV20-1 with TRBJ2-7; the TRBD2 assignment by TCRdb is unverifiable without DNA. The CDR3 covers 15 residues. Germline V CDR1 and CDR2: DFQATT, SNEGSKA (reference sequence). The CDR3 reads CSAYPTSGPAYEQYF.

The rearrangement uses TRBV7-2 and TRBJ2-7; with no DNA, the TCRdb D assignment of TRBD2 cannot be verified. The CDR3 totals 14 residues. Germline CDR1 reads SGHTA; CDR2 reads FQGNSA. CDR3 protein: CASSQPGGFYEQYF.

The J gene is TRBJ2-7, the V gene TRBV12-1; TCRdb designates TRBD2, a call that cannot be tested without DNA. TRBV12-1 is shown as a pseudogene. This CDR3 comprises 16 residues. The CDR3 reads CASSGPLAGEDYEQYF.

The V and J genes are TRBV7-3 and TRBJ2-1; absent DNA, TCRdb's TRBD2 call cannot be checked. This CDR3 is 16 amino acids long. CDR1 and CDR2 (germline): SGHTA, FQGTGA. CDR3 in amino acids: CASSLLSPALYNEQFF.

The V gene is TRBV7-9, the J gene TRBJ2-7; TCRdb names TRBD2, which stays unverified in the absence of DNA. Germline values: CDR1 SEHNR, CDR2 FQNEAQ (reference sequence). The CDR3 has 14 amino acids. CDR3 region: CASSVPGLVYEQYF.

The chain has TRBV29-1 and TRBJ2-7. Germline CDR1 is SQVTM and CDR2 is ANQGSEA. This CDR3 is built from 15 residues. This CDR3 reads CSVEVDSRNTYEQYF.

The chain joins TRBV7-2 to TRBJ2-5; TCRdb lists TRBD2, though no DNA is available to test this call. The CDR3 has 16 residues. Germline CDR1 SGHTA, CDR2 FQGNSA. CDR3 amino acids: CASSLALRGGRETQYF.

The chain carries TRBV15 and TRBJ2-1; as DNA is missing, the TRBD1 call by TCRdb cannot be tested. Germline lookup yields CDR1 LNHNV and CDR2 YYDKDF (reference sequence). There are 17 residues in the CDR3. CDR3 in amino acids: CATSKAPSGQGEDEQFF.

This chain connects TRBV7-9 to TRBJ2-3; TCRdb's D call of TRBD1 is untestable without DNA. The CDR3 length is 14 residues. Germline loops: CDR1 SEHNR, CDR2 FQNEAQ (reference sequence). The CDR3 is CASSFSWGTDTQYF. Using reference TRBV7-9 and TRBJ2-3 for the parts outside the CDR3, the full variable domain is DTGVSQNPRHKITKRGQNVTFRCDPISEHNRLYWYRQTLGQGPEFLTYFQNEAQLEKSRLLSDRFSAERPKGSFSTLEIQRTEQGDSAMYLCASSFSWGTDTQYFGPGTRLTVL.

The V call is TRBV19, the J call TRBJ2-1; the D gene TCRdb calls, TRBD1, cannot be checked with no DNA. Germline loops: CDR1 LNHDA, CDR2 SQIVND (reference sequence). The CDR3 extends over 15 amino acids. The CDR3 region is CASSITGGGYNEQFF.

This chain joins TRBV7-2 and TRBJ2-2. There are 13 residues in the CDR3. Per germline, CDR1 SGHTA and CDR2 FQGNSA. CDR3 in amino acids: CASSLGNPGELFF.

The chain couples TRBV29-1 to TRBJ2-7; TCRdb indicates TRBD1, and absent DNA this call remains unverified. This CDR3 is 12 amino acids long. Germline CDR1 is SQVTM and CDR2 is ANQGSEA. The CDR3 reads CSVLGENYEQYF.

The V call is TRBV6-5, the J call TRBJ1-5; TCRdb indicates TRBD1, and absent DNA this call remains unverified. The CDR3 consists of 15 residues. Germline V gene data show CDR1 as MNHEY and CDR2 as SVGAGI. This CDR3 reads CASSLTGGGNQPQHF.